This T cell receptor (beta chain) was documented in a study of cytomegalovirus exposure and HLA in healthy donors. Study-level information: Some 85 million unique TCRs, all from HLA-typed donors, were included in an early release of the data.

Primers: 60 Vbeta forward and 13 Jbeta reverse. Profiled with immunoSEQ multiplex PCR; TCRdb holds only in-frame clones, not every one. The table lists 150,000 to 200,000 clones, 77% of them singletons, with 1.5% to 2% in the top ten. In the case of this clone: What it binds is not known.

Findings and limits, study-wide: There were several of the most significant clusters that appeared linked to common viral pathogens in a later analysis.

The TCR comes from a woman in her 30s in good health and CMV-seronegative. The sample comprised PBMCs.

CDR3 sequence reads: CASSLYGVSNQPQHF. The CDR3 DNA is TGTGCCAGCAGCTTGTACGGGGTCAGCAATCAGCCCCAGCATTTT. V is TRBV5-6 and J is TRBJ1-5, with no clear D. CDR3 length equals 15 residues. Per the germline V gene, CDR1 is SGHDT and CDR2 is YYEEEE. Between the trimmed V and J ends, which lost 1 base and 1 base, there was a span of 9 bases. Using reference TRBV5-6 and TRBJ1-5 for the parts outside the CDR3, the full variable domain is DAGVTQSPTHLIKTRGQQVTLRCSPKSGHDTVSWYQQALGQGPQFIFQYYEEEERQRGNFPDRFSGHQFPNYSSELNVNALLLGDSALYLCASSLYGVSNQPQHFGDGTRLSIL.